These 11 T cell receptor beta chains were sequenced from one sample in a study of blood T cell repertoires in COVID-19. Method: immunoSEQ multiplex PCR; TCRdb's copy keeps in-frame clones and lacks some. Among some 120,000 clones listed, 85% to 90% were seen once. Sequencing input: peripheral blood. Every receptor here comes from a middle-aged man with acute or convalescent COVID-19.

The chain recombines TRBV29-1 with TRBJ1-4, with D unclear. From germline, CDR1 is SQVTM and CDR2 ANQGSEA. CDR3 length equals 15 residues. The V end lost 6 bases, the J end lost 0 bases, and 14 bases lay between the germline ends. CDR3 sequence (DNA): TGCAGCGTCCTAAATTTTGATGCAACTAATGAAAAACTGTTTTTT. It codes for CSVLNFDATNEKLFF. Looking up the rest from reference TRBV29-1 and TRBJ1-4 gives the full variable domain: SAVISQKPSRDICQRGTSLTIQCQVDSQVTMMFWYRQQPGQSLTLIATANQGSEATYESGFVIDKFPISRPNLTFSTLTVSNMSPEDSSIYLCSVLNFDATNEKLFFGSGTQLSVL.

The CDR3, as DNA: TGTGCCACCAGTGATGGACAGGGGATGGAGACCCAGTACTTC. Amino acid sequence: CATSDGQGMETQYF. The V call is TRBV24-1, the J call TRBJ2-5, with 9 bases that match TRBD1. Germline V gene data show CDR1 as KGHDR and CDR2 as SFDVKD. The CDR3 totals 14 residues. The V and J ends lost 3 bases and 5 bases, in that order; junction bases with no gene match: 3.

This sequence joins TRBV9 and TRBJ1-5; the match to TRBD1 covers 7 bases. This CDR3 has 15 residues. Trimming removed 4 bases from V and 0 bases from J; junction bases left unmatched: 4. Germline-derived CDR1 and CDR2 are SGDLS and YYNGEE. CDR3: CASSTGQYSNQPQHF. The CDR3 nucleotides read TGTGCCAGCAGCACGGGACAGTATAGCAATCAGCCCCAGCATTTT.

The gene calls are TRBV5-5 and TRBJ2-7, with D perhaps matching TRBD2 (6 bases). Trimming took 3 bases from V and 2 from J, leaving 6 bases between them. CDR3 size: 12 residues. The germline CDR1 and CDR2 sequences are SGHKS and YYEKEE (reference sequence). In DNA form, the CDR3 reads TGTGCCAGCAGCTCGGGAGCCTACGAGCAGTACTTC. Translation: CASSSGAYEQYF.

In DNA, the CDR3 is TGTGCCACCTCCGGGACAGAGAACACCGGGGAGCTGTTTTTT. Translation gives CATSGTENTGELFF. The chain combines TRBV24-1 with TRBJ2-2; 7 bases are a match to TRBD1. The CDR3 consists of 14 residues. The ends lost 9 bases at V and 1 base at J; junction bases unmatched: 4. Germline values: CDR1 KGHDR, CDR2 SFDVKD.

V gene TRBV2 combines with J gene TRBJ1-1; D is ambiguous. Trimming took 6 bases from V and 2 from J, leaving 4 bases between them. This CDR3 spans 11 amino acids. The germline gives CDR1 SNHLY, CDR2 FYNNEI. The CDR3, as DNA: TGTGCCAGCAGACACAACACTGAAGCTTTCTTT. Amino acids: CASRHNTEAFF. Supplemented by reference TRBV2 and TRBJ1-1, the full variable domain reads EPEVTQTPSHQVTQMGQEVILRCVPISNHLYFYWYRQILGQKVEFLVSFYNNEISEKSEIFDDQFSVERPDGSNFTLKIRSTKLEDSAMYFCASRHNTEAFFGQGTRLTVV.

This chain joins TRBV12-5 and TRBJ2-1, with 10 bases aligning to TRBD2. V lost 0 bases and J lost 3; bases outside the gene matches: 2. In germline, CDR1 is LGHNT, CDR2 FRNRAP. This CDR3 is 16 amino acids long. Here the CDR3 reads CASGLVSGRGYNEQFF. In DNA, the CDR3 is TGTGCTAGTGGTTTGGTAAGCGGGAGGGGCTACAATGAGCAGTTCTTC.

V is TRBV6-5 and J is TRBJ2-3, with a weak D call TRBD2 (5 bases). Germline lookup yields CDR1 MNHEY and CDR2 SVGAGI. The V gene lost 1 base and the J gene lost 0 bases, with 5 bases spanning the gap. This CDR3 has 14 residues. The CDR3 nucleotides read TGTGCCAGCAGTTACTGGAGGAGCACAGATACGCAGTATTTT. Its protein is CASSYWRSTDTQYF.

This clone is a singleton in its sample. The chain is built from TRBV10-1 and TRBJ2-2, with 8 positions matching TRBD1. V lost 0 bases, J lost 6 bases, and 3 bases stayed unmatched. Germline-derived CDR1 and CDR2 are WNHNN and SYGVQD (reference sequence). This CDR3 is 15 amino acids long. In nucleotides, the CDR3 is TGCGCCAGCAGTGAGTCTCGGACAGGGCCCGGGGAGCTGTTTTTT. Translation gives CASSESRTGPGELFF.

This clone came up once. The V call is TRBV7-2, the J call TRBJ1-2; possibly TRBD1 for D (6 bases). Per germline, CDR1 SGHTA and CDR2 FQGNSA. Between the trimmed V and J ends, which lost 2 bases and 4 bases, there was a span of 8 bases. The CDR3 is 13 residues long. DNA for the CDR3: TGTGCCAGCAGCTTACAGGGGAGCTATGGCTACACCTTC. Translating gives CASSLQGSYGYTF.

This sequence joins TRBV7-2 and TRBJ2-7; 7 nucleotides agree with TRBD1. The CDR3 is 14 residues long. Germline CDR1 is SGHTA and CDR2 is FQGNSA. V dropped 4 bases and J dropped 6; count of bases not matched to a gene: 9. CDR3 sequence: CASSSRQGGAEQYF. In DNA, the CDR3 is TGTGCCAGCAGCTCCAGACAGGGTGGCGCCGAGCAGTACTTC.